The clone carrying this TCR beta chain was observed many times. The antigen remains unidentified. Each CDR3 protein is one row after TCRdb ran MiXCR on the reads. The sample gives approximately 350,000 distinct CDR3 sequences, roughly a third of which show up once; around an eighth is in the top ten. These data come from a study of T cell repertoires in cytomegalovirus infection. Background on the study: Recently identified HLA-C-restricted CMV epitopes and well-studied HLA-B-restricted CMV epitopes were used by the study. Signatures in public TCR beta sequences pointed to both CMV infection and matching HLA type.

The CDR3 totals 16 residues. CDR1 SGHTA and CDR2 FQGNSA come from the germline V gene. The ends were cut back, 5 bases at V and 6 bases at J, with 21 bases in the middle. Study-level results: Public TCR beta family frequency separated CMV-and-HLA carriers, including in an independent cohort. In two of eight donors, the top clonotype was HLA-C-restricted CMV-specific.

Sequencing was performed on cultured PBMCs, taken from culture after CMV antigen stimulation. The TCR comes from a human donor in good health (CMV status not recorded). Some clones in this sample may be carry-over from other donors' samples. This sequence joins TRBV7-2 and TRBJ2-3; the D call may be TRBD1 or TRBD2 (5 bases each). The CDR3 spells CASSLRAGRTGDTQYF. The CDR3 DNA is TGTGCCAGCAGCCTCAGGGCGGGTCGTACGGGGGATACGCAGTATTTT.